The T cell receptor (beta chain) described here comes from a study of T cell responses to AZD1222 COVID-19 vaccine. Libraries were prepared by immunoSEQ multiplex PCR; TCRdb keeps only in-frame clonotypes and omits some of them. Among 150,000 or so clones listed, about 92% were seen once. The length of the CDR3 is 13 residues. V shed 0 bases and J shed 2 bases, with 5 bases lying between them. Study findings and constraints: Nearly half of unique spike-specific TCRs reportedly avoided B.1.351 and B.1.1.7 mutated regions. Distributed over spike, vaccine-associated CD4 TCRs predominated at 160-218 and 743-854.

As to this clone: Its antigen remains unknown.

This receptor was obtained from an adult who received the AZD1222 COVID-19 vaccine. The rearrangement joins TRBV12-3 or TRBV12-4 to TRBJ2-7; no firm D call. Sequences were derived from peripheral blood, sampled 28 days after the second AZD1222 dose. The CDR3 DNA follows: TGTGCCAGCAGTTTAGCGGAGACCTACGAGCAGTACTTC. Translating it yields CASSLAETYEQYF.